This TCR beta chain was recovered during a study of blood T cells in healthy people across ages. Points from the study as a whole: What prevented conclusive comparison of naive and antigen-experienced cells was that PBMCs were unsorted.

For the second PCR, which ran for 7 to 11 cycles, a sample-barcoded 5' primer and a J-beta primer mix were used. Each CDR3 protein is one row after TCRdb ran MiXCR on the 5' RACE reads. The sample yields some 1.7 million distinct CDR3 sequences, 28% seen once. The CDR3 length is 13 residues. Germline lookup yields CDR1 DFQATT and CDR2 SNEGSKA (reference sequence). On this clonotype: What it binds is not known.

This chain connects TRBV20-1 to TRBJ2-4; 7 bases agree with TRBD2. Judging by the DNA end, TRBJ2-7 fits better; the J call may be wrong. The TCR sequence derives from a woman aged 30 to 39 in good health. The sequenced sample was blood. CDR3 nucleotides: TGCAGTGCTCGCGGGGGTGGTGCCTGCGAGCAGTACTTC. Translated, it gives CSARGGGACEQYF.